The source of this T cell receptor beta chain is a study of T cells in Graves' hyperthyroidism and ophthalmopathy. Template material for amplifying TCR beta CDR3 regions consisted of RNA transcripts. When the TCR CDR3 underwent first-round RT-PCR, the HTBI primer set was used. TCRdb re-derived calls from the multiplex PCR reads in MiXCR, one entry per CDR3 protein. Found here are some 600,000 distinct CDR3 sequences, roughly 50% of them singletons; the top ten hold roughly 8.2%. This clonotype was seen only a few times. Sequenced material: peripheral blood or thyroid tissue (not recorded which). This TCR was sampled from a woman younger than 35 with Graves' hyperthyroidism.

The CDR3 protein is CATSDLPLDRARNQPQHF. The CDR3 DNA follows: TGTGCCACCAGTGATTTGCCCTTGGACAGGGCCCGCAATCAGCCCCAGCATTTT. The chain recombines TRBV24-1 with TRBJ1-5; 8 bases agree with TRBD1. Trimming cost V 0 bases and J 2 bases; bases outside gene matches: 8. This CDR3 contains 18 residues. Germline CDR1 and CDR2: KGHDR and SFDVKD.